The 20 T cell receptor beta chains given below trace back to one sample, sequenced in a study of blood T cell repertoires in COVID-19. TCRdb's copy holds only in-frame clones and misses some; the assay was immunoSEQ multiplex PCR. This table has approximately 280,000 clones, around 90% appearing once. Sequencing was done on a sample of peripheral blood. These receptors were obtained from a woman in her twenties or thirties with COVID-19, enrolled during active disease.

The V gene is TRBV28, the J gene TRBJ1-2; TRBD1 matches at 10 bases. The germline gives CDR1 MDHEN, CDR2 SYDVKM. The CDR3 is made up of 14 amino acids. The V segment lost 3 bases and the J segment 7 bases; nucleotides outside the gene matches: 5. Here the CDR3 DNA reads TGTGCCAGCAGTTTGTTCGGGACAGGGGTTGGCTACACCTTC. Protein sequence: CASSLFGTGVGYTF.

CDR3 sequence reads: CASDRTGGNYGYTF. CDR3 in DNA: TGTGCCAGCGACAGGACAGGGGGGAACTATGGCTACACCTTC. This rearrangement joins TRBV6-5 to TRBJ1-2; 10 positions match TRBD1. The CDR3 spans 14 residues. Trimming at V came to 8 bases and at J to 2 bases, leaving 5 bases not matched to a gene. Germline values: CDR1 MNHEY, CDR2 SVGAGI.

The V and J genes are TRBV28 and TRBJ2-5; TRBD2 agrees at 7 bases. Trimming at V came to 6 bases and at J to 5 bases, leaving 15 bases not matched to a gene. Germline CDR1 reads MDHEN; CDR2 reads SYDVKM. The CDR3 length is 16 residues. This CDR3 is CASRINWRELRETQYF. For the CDR3, the DNA is TGTGCCAGCAGAATTAACTGGCGGGAGTTGAGGGAGACCCAGTACTTC. Full variable domain (outside the CDR3, taken from reference TRBV28 and TRBJ2-5): DVKVTQSSRYLVKRTGEKVFLECVQDMDHENMFWYRQDPGLGLRLIYFSYDVKMKEKGDIPEGYSVSREKKERFSLILESASTNQTSMYLCASRINWRELRETQYFGPGTRLLVL.

With regard to this clone: This specimen includes other DNA sequences encoding the same CDR3. The chain combines TRBV19 with TRBJ2-1, with 12 bases matching TRBD2. Germline values: CDR1 LNHDA, CDR2 SQIVND (reference sequence). V dropped 6 bases and J dropped 4; count of bases not matched to a gene: 4. The CDR3 has 15 amino acids. The CDR3 region has the DNA TGTGCCAGTAGCACGACTAGCGGGAGTTACAATGAGCAGTTCTTC. Amino acids: CASSTTSGSYNEQFF.

The chain has TRBV6-5 and TRBJ2-7; 7 bases are shared with TRBD1. The CDR3 length is 14 residues. The V gene end was trimmed by 7 bases and the J gene end by 4 bases; junction bases not matched to a gene: 10. Germline CDR1 and CDR2: MNHEY and SVGAGI. The CDR3 DNA follows: TGTGCCAGCACCCAAATGGCAGGGGGTTACGAGCAGTACTTC. This gives the protein CASTQMAGGYEQYF.

This sequence joins TRBV10-1 and TRBJ2-5; D might be TRBD2 (6 bases). The germline V gene has CDR1 WNHNN and CDR2 SYGVQD (reference sequence). This CDR3 is built from 14 residues. V lost 0 bases and J 7 bases, leaving 12 bases between the germline ends. CDR3 protein: CASSESRGGGTQYF. In DNA, the CDR3 is TGCGCCAGCAGTGAGTCGAGGGGAGGCGGGACCCAGTACTTC.

V gene TRBV7-2 combines with J gene TRBJ2-3; no definite D call. Germline lookup yields CDR1 SGHTA and CDR2 FQGNSA. The CDR3 sequence is 16 residues long. The V and J ends lost 4 bases and 4 bases respectively, with 18 bases between them. The DNA for the CDR3 is TGTGCCAGCAGCTCCCAAAGAGCGCGTTCAGCAGATACGCAGTATTTT. This gives the protein CASSSQRARSADTQYF.

V gene TRBV3-1 (or the pseudogene TRBV3-2) combines with J gene TRBJ1-5; D is perhaps TRBD1 (5 bases). Germline V lookup: CDR1 LGHDT, CDR2 YNNKEL (reference sequence). V was shortened by 1 base and J by 5 bases, with 6 bases between the two germline ends. The CDR3 has 13 amino acids. CDR3: CASSQGGDQPQHF. CDR3 coding DNA: TGTGCCAGCAGCCAAGGGGGGGATCAGCCCCAGCATTTT.

This clone is a singleton in its sample. The V call is TRBV18, the J call TRBJ1-1, with TRBD1 matching over 8 bases. Per germline, CDR1 KGHSH and CDR2 LQKENI. CDR3 length: 17 residues. V gave up 2 bases and J gave up 4 bases; unmatched junction bases: 12. CDR3 coding DNA: TGTGCCAGCTCACCATTGGCCAGGGGGCGCAAGAGCACTGAAGCTTTCTTT. Residues: CASSPLARGRKSTEAFF.

The chain combines TRBV7-3 with TRBJ2-2, with D maybe TRBD1 (5 bases). The CDR3 spans 16 residues. Germline V gene data show CDR1 as SGHTA and CDR2 as FQGTGA. Between the trimmed V and J ends, which lost 3 bases and 0 bases, there was a span of 11 bases. In DNA, the CDR3 is TGTGCCAGCAGCTTTACAGGCCCCCCGAACACCGGGGAGCTGTTTTTT. The encoded protein is CASSFTGPPNTGELFF.

The rearrangement joins TRBV2 to TRBJ2-7; the match to TRBD2 covers 16 bases. From germline, CDR1 is SNHLY and CDR2 FYNNEI. The junction had 6 bases not matched to a gene; V was cut back by 6 bases and J by 4 bases. This CDR3 is built from 16 residues. In DNA, the CDR3 is TGTGCCAGCAGAGGGACTAGCGGGAGGGCCCCATACGAGCAGTACTTC. Amino acids: CASRGTSGRAPYEQYF.

The V gene is TRBV3-1 (or the pseudogene TRBV3-2), the J gene TRBJ2-5; possible D gene TRBD2, 6 bases. CDR3 size: 17 residues. The V gene lost 2 bases and the J gene lost 5 bases, with 21 bases spanning the gap. CDR1 is LGHDT, CDR2 YNNKEL, per germline (reference sequence). The CDR3: CASSQPPGLGGGETQYF. In nucleotides, the CDR3 is TGTGCCAGCAGCCAACCTCCGGGACTCGGAGGAGGGGAGACCCAGTACTTC.

The chain joins TRBV19 to TRBJ2-7, with D uncertain. V was trimmed by 3 bases and J by 0 bases, leaving 6 bases between them. The CDR3 extends over 13 amino acids. The V gene's germline CDR1 is LNHDA and CDR2 SQIVND (reference sequence). The CDR3 reads CASSISSSYEQYF. The CDR3 region has the DNA TGTGCCAGTAGTATTTCCAGCTCCTACGAGCAGTACTTC.

The chain carries TRBV6-5 and TRBJ1-3; TRBD1 agrees at 7 bases. The V segment lost 6 bases and the J segment 4 bases; nucleotides outside the gene matches: 9. CDR3 length: 15 residues. Germline V gene lookup returns CDR1 MNHEY and CDR2 SVGAGI. The CDR3 coding sequence is TGTGCCAGCAGCCCACAGGGGTCGTTGGGAAACACCATATATTTT. Its translation is CASSPQGSLGNTIYF.

The chain links TRBV28 to TRBJ2-7, with a possible D match to TRBD1 (6 bases). V was cut by 6 bases and J by 5 bases, with 14 bases left in between. Per the germline V gene, CDR1 is MDHEN and CDR2 is SYDVKM. CDR3 length equals 13 residues. The CDR3 loop reads CASRVGAPDEQYF. In DNA form, the CDR3 reads TGTGCCAGCAGAGTGGGGGCGCCTGACGAGCAGTACTTC.

The chain links TRBV5-1 to TRBJ2-1; 10 bases align to TRBD2. V lost 5 bases and J lost 7; bases outside the gene matches: 9. Germline V gene data show CDR1 as SGHRS and CDR2 as YFSETQ. This CDR3 spans 15 amino acids. DNA of the CDR3: TGCGCCAGCAGAGTGGGGCTAGCGGGAGCGAATGAGCAGTTCTTC. Its protein product is CASRVGLAGANEQFF.

This rearrangement joins TRBV7-6 to TRBJ2-1, with 8 nucleotides matching TRBD1. V lost 4 bases to trimming and J lost 2 bases; unmatched junction nucleotides: 7. The CDR3 consists of 16 residues. In germline, CDR1 is SGHVS, CDR2 FNYEAQ. Written as DNA, the CDR3 is TGTGCCAGCAGCTCGAGACCGGGACAGGCCTACAATGAGCAGTTCTTC. Translation: CASSSRPGQAYNEQFF.

This chain links TRBV10-2 with TRBJ2-5; D ambiguous. CDR3 length: 14 amino acids. Trimming took 2 bases from V and 2 from J, leaving 9 bases between them. CDR1 and CDR2 (germline): WSHSY, SAAADI. The CDR3 reads CASSERWAQETQYF. Written as DNA, the CDR3 is TGCGCCAGCAGTGAGAGATGGGCGCAAGAGACCCAGTACTTC.

The V call is TRBV24-1, the J call TRBJ2-1; 8 bases agree with TRBD1. The CDR3 runs to 13 residues. J lost 8 bases, V lost 9 bases, and 8 bases had no gene match. Germline V CDR1 and CDR2: KGHDR, SFDVKD. The CDR3 is CATWTGKRYEQFF. DNA for the CDR3: TGTGCCACCTGGACAGGGAAGAGGTATGAGCAGTTCTTC.

The chain carries TRBV4-1 and TRBJ1-5, with TRBD1 identical over 7 bases. Germline V lookup: CDR1 MGHRA, CDR2 YSYEKL. The junction had 9 bases not matched to a gene; V was cut back by 4 bases and J by 6 bases. The CDR3 extends over 15 amino acids. CDR3 in amino acids: CASSPSGGSLQPQHF. The CDR3 bases are TGCGCCAGCAGCCCCTCAGGGGGGTCTCTTCAGCCCCAGCATTTT.